This entry is about one T cell receptor (beta chain). No antigen is known for it. Per-base quality was not reported, and no clone a single base away is much larger than it. Library prep was done by the immunoSEQ multiplex PCR assay. Turning to the authors' computational methods: A statistical classification framework was developed to diagnose cytomegalovirus status using the catalog of TCR beta chain sequences. As stored in TCRdb, this immuneACCESS dataset retains in-frame rearrangements with V and J assigned. A fraction of the clones does not appear; measured against another copy, unresolved V genes explain less than half of the discrepancy, and the remainder lacks a known reason. The D gene and trimming were derived from the DNA, and the V and J assignments and clone size from that table. The table for this sample lists around 150,000 clones; less than 95% of them were counted only once. Roughly 3% of the sample comes from the top ten.

The cysteine opens and the phenylalanine closes a CDR3 of 11 amino acids. The entry retains the CDR3 DNA only, 33 bases that are in frame from base 1. V loses 7 bases of germline sequence and J loses 4 bases, and the interval between the two ends is 7 bases. CDR1 and CDR2 are read off the germline V gene as SNHLY and FYNNEI. This record comes from a study of cytomegalovirus exposure and HLA in healthy donors (dated by TCRdb to 2015 to 2018). Some background on the complete study: The 650 to 800 repertoires of the first cohort and the roughly 110 validation repertoires were produced on the same platform, according to a later analysis. The study combined high-throughput TCR immunosequencing, statistical association of individual TCRs with disease status, and machine learning to predict cytomegalovirus infection status. Besides the first cohort of 666 subjects, a separate validation cohort made up of 120 different subjects was used. The study was designed to test whether signatures of past pathogen exposure could be identified by cataloging public T cell receptors. Study-wide findings and limitations: The authors suggested that the approach could potentially be extended to other disease states and immunological phenotypes. While some public TCRs were present in many individuals, most TCR sequences turned up only very rarely across donors. The study gave a list of some 150 TCR beta chains associated with cytomegalovirus. Of the cluster scores, roughly 93% were above 0 in a later analysis, which found that TCRs clustered in the first cohort also tended to co-occur in the 120 validation repertoires. A later analysis had no HLA typing for the validation cohort, so co-occurrence there was scored across all 110 or so repertoires. In both the original and validation cohorts, the classifier was reported to diagnose cytomegalovirus status with high specificity and sensitivity. A few of the identified cytomegalovirus-associated TCR beta chains were confirmed in vitro to be specific for cytomegalovirus antigens.

The donors were included in the validation cohort of approximately 130 subjects, a group kept apart from the roughly 670-subject first cohort. Sample: PBMCs. The sequence was obtained from a young woman in good health and CMV-seropositive. The rearranged chain carries TRBV2 and TRBJ1-2; no D gene call is confident. Here the CDR3 is given as CASTGVYGYTF. At the DNA level, the sequence is TGTGCCAGCACCGGAGTCTATGGCTACACCTTC. The CDR3 plus the reference TRBV2 and TRBJ1-2 genes for the other parts give the full variable domain: EPEVTQTPSHQVTQMGQEVILRCVPISNHLYFYWYRQILGQKVEFLVSFYNNEISEKSEIFDDQFSVERPDGSNFTLKIRSTKLEDSAMYFCASTGVYGYTFGSGTRLTVV.